A single sample gave rise to the 24 T cell receptor beta chains below, sequenced in a study of glioma-infiltrating T cells. The iRepertoire nested amplicon-rescue multiplex PCR amplified TCR alpha and beta CDR3s from RNA. TCRdb redid the calling of the multiplex PCR reads with MiXCR, one entry per CDR3 protein. The sample shows roughly 100,000 distinct CDR3 sequences, roughly 40% of them seen only once. The source material was glioma tissue, nonneoplastic brain tissue, or PBMCs (not recorded which). These receptors all stem from a human donor with low-grade glioma or glioblastoma, undergoing nonglioma brain surgery, or in good health (not recorded which).

In this sample, this clonotype turned up many times. The CDR3 is CAISEGPSSYGYTF. The CDR3, as DNA: TGTGCCATCAGTGAAGGGCCGTCTTCCTATGGCTACACCTTC. The chain joins TRBV10-3 to TRBJ1-2, with D unclear. The V and J ends lost 3 bases and 4 bases respectively, with 12 bases between them. The CDR3 loop spans 14 amino acids. Germline V gives CDR1 ENHRY, CDR2 SYGVKD.

Worth noting for this clonotype: At one of its ends the junction is not consistent with the germline gene, which may arise from a read error. The gene calls are TRBV20-1 and TRBJ1-5, with 7 bases aligning to TRBD1. CDR1 and CDR2 from the germline V gene are DFQATT and SNEGSKA (reference sequence). The CDR3 covers 16 residues. The CDR3 coding sequence is TGCATTTCTAGAGCTTTAACAGGGGTGAGCCAAGAGACCCAGCATTTC. It yields the protein CISRALTGVSQETQHF.

J is TRBJ1-6 and V is TRBV2; D remains ambiguous. Germline V gene sequence: CDR1 SNHLY, CDR2 FYNNEI. V dropped 2 bases and J dropped 7 bases, with 12 bases sitting between them. This CDR3 has 15 residues. The DNA of the CDR3 is TGTGCCAGCAGTGAAAGATGGGGTGGCAATTCACCCCTCCACTTT. Residues: CASSERWGGNSPLHF.

This clonotype was counted ten times or more. The genes are TRBV24-1 and TRBJ2-5; maybe TRBD1 (7 bases). V was cut by 2 bases and J by 5 bases, with 11 bases left in between. The CDR3 length is 14 residues. Germline V gene data show CDR1 as KGHDR and CDR2 as SFDVKD. The CDR3 DNA reads TGTGCCACCAGTGATTCACAGGGGAGGGAGACCCAGTACTTC. Its translation is CATSDSQGRETQYF.

This clonotype has a count of ten or more. This chain uses TRBV7-2 with TRBJ2-7, with D uncertain. This CDR3 has 14 amino acids. CDR1 and CDR2 (germline): SGHTA, FQGNSA. V lost 3 bases and J lost 2, with 11 bases in between. Written as DNA, the CDR3 is TGTGCCAGCAGCTTGAGTTATGGGGCCTACGAGCAGTACTTC. It yields the protein CASSLSYGAYEQYF.

This clonotype was recorded once. A read error is possible here, since a much larger clone lies one base away. The chain links TRBV5-1 to TRBJ2-3, with D tentatively TRBD2 (5 bases). Germline CDR1 is SGHRS and CDR2 is YFSETQ. The CDR3 has 15 amino acids. In DNA, the CDR3 is TGCGCCAGCAGCTTGGTTGACGGAGGAATAGATAAGCAGTATTTT. Translating gives CASSLVDGGIDKQYF.

This clonotype was seen ten or more times. The chain has TRBV7-3 and TRBJ2-3, with 8 bases matching TRBD2. The CDR3 extends over 15 amino acids. The J segment lost 3 bases and the V segment lost 0 bases, leaving 2 bases of the junction unmatched. Looked up from germline, CDR1 is SGHTA and CDR2 is FQGTGA. CDR3 sequence: CASSLTSGETDTQYF. CDR3 DNA: TGTGCCAGCAGCTTAACTAGCGGGGAGACAGATACGCAGTATTTT.

This clonotype has ten or more counts. The J gene is TRBJ1-1, the V gene TRBV19, with 9 bases matching TRBD1. There are 14 residues in the CDR3. With 7 bases clipped from V and 5 bases from J, the junction kept 8 bases outside the gene matches. CDR1 LNHDA and CDR2 SQIVND come from the germline V gene (reference sequence). CDR3 residues: CASTRDREATEAFF. In DNA, the CDR3 is TGTGCCAGTACCAGGGACAGGGAGGCAACTGAAGCTTTCTTT. Full variable domain (outside the CDR3, taken from reference TRBV19 and TRBJ1-1): DGGITQSPKYLFRKEGQNVTLSCEQNLNHDAMYWYRQDPGQGLRLIYYSQIVNDFQKGDIAEGYSVSREKKESFPLTVTSAQKNPTAFYLCASTRDREATEAFFGQGTRLTVV.

The chain recombines TRBV28 with TRBJ1-5; possibly TRBD1 for D (5 bases). The CDR3 has 16 amino acids. CDR1 is MDHEN and CDR2 is SYDVKM in the germline V gene. The CDR3 loop is CVSSLVWGRSNQPQHF. DNA for the CDR3: TGTGTTAGCAGCTTAGTTTGGGGGAGGAGCAATCAGCCCCAGCATTTT.

The chain links TRBV20-1 to TRBJ2-3; no clear D. The V end lost 0 bases, the J end lost 0 bases, and 13 bases lay between the germline ends. The CDR3 is 16 residues long. Germline CDR1 is DFQATT and CDR2 is SNEGSKA (reference sequence). In DNA form, the CDR3 reads TGCAGTGCTAGAGAGTCTAGGCGTTCTAGCACAGATACGCAGTATTTT. Protein: CSARESRRSSTDTQYF.

The sample holds many counts of this clonotype. The rearrangement uses TRBV10-3 and TRBJ2-3; no reliable D call. The CDR3 runs 12 residues. The V gene lost 2 bases and the J gene lost 12 bases, with 12 bases spanning the gap. Germline assignment: CDR1 ENHRY and CDR2 SYGVKD. The CDR3 nucleotides read TGTGCCATCAGTGAGACAGACCCCCCTCAGTATTTT. Residues: CAISETDPPQYF.

This clonotype was counted ten times or more. The chain links TRBV12-3 or TRBV12-4 to TRBJ2-1; the D gene could be TRBD1 or TRBD2 (5 bases each). This CDR3 contains 14 residues. The ends were cut back, 1 base at V and 7 bases at J, with 11 bases in the middle. CDR3 loop: CASSLDGAQNEQFF. Written as DNA, the CDR3 is TGTGCCAGCAGTTTAGACGGGGCTCAGAATGAGCAGTTCTTC.

At least ten counts were recorded for this clonotype. The chain recombines TRBV19 with TRBJ2-7; D call uncertain. Trimming stripped 3 bases from V and 0 bases from J, with 9 bases between. Germline CDR1 reads LNHDA; CDR2 reads SQIVND (reference sequence). The length of the CDR3 is 14 residues. Here the CDR3 reads CASSIGTFSYEQYF. The CDR3 DNA sequence: TGTGCCAGTAGTATCGGAACCTTCTCCTACGAGCAGTACTTC.

This clonotype was detected many times. The chain carries TRBV11-3 and TRBJ2-7, with TRBD2 identical over 8 bases. Germline CDR1 and CDR2: SGHNT and YENEEA. This CDR3 has 13 amino acids. The V segment lost 2 bases and the J segment 7 bases; nucleotides outside the gene matches: 4. The chain's CDR3 is CASSLIRGGEQYF. DNA for the CDR3: TGTGCCAGCAGCTTAATTCGCGGGGGGGAGCAGTACTTC.

This clonotype was found many times. V and J are TRBV6-2 or TRBV6-3 and TRBJ1-5; TRBD1 matches at 7 bases. The CDR3 runs to 18 residues. J lost 6 bases, V lost 0 bases, and 14 bases had no gene match. Germline-derived CDR1 and CDR2 are MNHEY and SVGEGT. Written as DNA, the CDR3 is TGTGCCAGCAGTTACTCGACTGGTGCTAGGGGGCAGGTTCAGCCCCAGCATTTT. Translated, it gives CASSYSTGARGQVQPQHF.

This clonotype was counted at least ten times. The chain uses TRBV9 and TRBJ2-1; 8 bases are a match to TRBD2. Germline V gene lookup returns CDR1 SGDLS and CDR2 YYNGEE. V shed 0 bases, J shed 8 bases, and the junction held 10 bases outside the gene matches. CDR3 length: 16 amino acids. Written as DNA, the CDR3 is TGTGCCAGCAGCGTAGCTGTCGGGGGGGCCTTGGATGAGCAGTTCTTC. This codes for CASSVAVGGALDEQFF. Filled out from reference TRBV9 and TRBJ2-1, the complete variable domain reads DSGVTQTPKHLITATGQRVTLRCSPRSGDLSVYWYQQSLDQGLQFLIQYYNGEERAKGNILERFSAQQFPDLHSELNLSSLELGDSALYFCASSVAVGGALDEQFFGPGTRLTVL.

On this clonotype itself: Lacking the conserved final phenylalanine or tryptophan, this CDR3 likely reflects a read error. This sequence joins TRBV7-9 and TRBJ2-7, with D possibly being TRBD1 (5 bases). Trimming stripped 0 bases from V and 4 bases from J, with 10 bases between. The CDR3 is made up of 14 amino acids. Germline CDR1 is SEHNR and CDR2 is FQNEAQ (reference sequence). The CDR3 region has the DNA TGTGCCAGCAGCTTAGCCAACCCAGGGTACGAGCAGTACCTC. It yields the protein CASSLANPGYEQYL.

The table lists this clonotype with many counts. The chain joins TRBV3-1 to TRBJ2-7, with TRBD1 as a possible D gene (5 bases). Trimming left V 7 bases short and J 6 bases short, with 22 bases between. The germline V gene encodes CDR1 LGHDT and CDR2 YNNKEL (reference sequence). The CDR3 sequence is 15 residues long. CDR3 nucleotides: TGTGCCAGCACCCCTCAGGGCGCGGTTAGGTCCGAGCAGTACTTC. This translates into CASTPQGAVRSEQYF.

This clonotype was seen at least ten times. This sequence joins TRBV7-9 and TRBJ1-2; 7 positions agree with TRBD1. The CDR3 sequence is 17 residues long. V lost 2 bases and J lost 0; bases outside the gene matches: 9. Germline CDR1 and CDR2: SEHNR and FQNEAQ (reference sequence). The CDR3 bases are TGTGCCAGCAGCTTACGGGGGGGGGACAGCGCTAACTATGGCTACACCTTC. Protein sequence: CASSLRGGDSANYGYTF.

This clonotype was counted once. Compared with germline, one end of the junction differs, possibly owing to a read error. The V and J genes are TRBV6-1 and TRBJ2-1; 9 bases line up with TRBD1. CDR3 length: 14 residues. CDR1 MNHNS and CDR2 SASEGT come from the germline V gene. The CDR3 spells CASRPQGALDEQLF. The DNA for the CDR3 is TGTGCCAGCAGACCACAGGGGGCGCTCGATGAGCAGCTCTTC.

In the case of this clonotype: Compared with germline, one end of the junction differs, possibly owing to a read error. V usage is TRBV28 and J usage is TRBJ1-5; 10 bases match TRBD1. Germline V lookup: CDR1 MDHEN, CDR2 SYDVKM. The CDR3 consists of 16 residues. CDR3 region: CASSWGTGVSNQPKHF. DNA of the CDR3: TGTGCCAGCAGTTGGGGGACAGGGGTCAGCAATCAGCCCAAGCATTTT. Supplemented by reference TRBV28 and TRBJ1-5, the full variable domain reads DVKVTQSSRYLVKRTGEKVFLECVQDMDHENMFWYRQDPGLGLRLIYFSYDVKMKEKGDIPEGYSVSREKKERFSLILESASTNQTSMYLCASSWGTGVSNQPKHFGDGTRLSIL.

This clonotype was recorded at least ten times. The chain joins TRBV20-1 to TRBJ2-1, with 8 bases matching TRBD2. The CDR3 extends over 14 amino acids. Unmatched junction bases numbered 7, after V lost 6 bases and J lost 3 bases. Germline assignment: CDR1 DFQATT and CDR2 SNEGSKA (reference sequence). The CDR3: CSALGREFYNEQFF. For the CDR3, the DNA is TGCAGTGCCCTCGGGAGGGAATTCTACAATGAGCAGTTCTTC.

As concerns this clonotype: A read error may account for a junction end that differs from germline. The chain recombines TRBV27 with TRBJ1-1; unclear D gene. The CDR3 totals 13 residues. The V gene's germline CDR1 is MNHEY and CDR2 SMNVEV (reference sequence). The CDR3 here is CASSSPLTTEALF. The CDR3 DNA follows: TGCGCCAGCAGTTCCCCTTTGACCACTGAAGCATTATTT.

A remark on this clonotype: Just one base apart from a much larger clone, this may be a read error. The chain combines TRBV5-8 with TRBJ1-1; no reliable D call. Germline CDR1 reads SGHTS; CDR2 reads YDEGEE. The CDR3 covers 16 residues. This chain's CDR3 is CASSLRSRRANTEALF. The DNA for the CDR3 is TGTGCCAGCAGCTTGCGATCCAGGAGAGCGAACACTGAAGCTCTCTTT.